This T cell receptor beta chain was documented in a study of blood T cell repertoires in COVID-19. Whole-study context: T cells, B-cell-depleted T cells, or PBMCs supplied cDNA or gDNA.

The CDR3 covers 14 residues. The ends were cut back, 0 bases at V and 6 bases at J, with 10 bases in the middle. CDR1 is SGHDT and CDR2 is YYEEEE in the germline V gene. Here immunoSEQ multiplex PCR was the method, and the copy in TCRdb shows in-frame clones only, minus some. The sample contains about 9,300 clones, more than 90% of which appear only once. This clonotype was obtained from a woman in her forties or fifties with active COVID-19. Specimen: peripheral blood. The chain couples TRBV5-6 to TRBJ1-5; tentatively, D is TRBD1 (6 bases). CDR3 sequence reads: CASSLGGGPQPQHF. The CDR3 DNA follows: TGTGCCAGCAGCTTGGGCGGGGGGCCTCAGCCCCAGCATTTT.